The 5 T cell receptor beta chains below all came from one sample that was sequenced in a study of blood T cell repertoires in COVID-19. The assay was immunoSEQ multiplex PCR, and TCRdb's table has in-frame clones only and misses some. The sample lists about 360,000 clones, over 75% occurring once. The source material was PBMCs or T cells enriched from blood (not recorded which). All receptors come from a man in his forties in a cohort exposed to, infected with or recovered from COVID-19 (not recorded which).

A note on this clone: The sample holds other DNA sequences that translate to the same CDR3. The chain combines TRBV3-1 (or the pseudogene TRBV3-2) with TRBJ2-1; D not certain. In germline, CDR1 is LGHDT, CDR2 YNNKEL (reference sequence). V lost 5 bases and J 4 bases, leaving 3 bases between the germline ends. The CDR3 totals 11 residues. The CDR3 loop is CASSTYNEQFF. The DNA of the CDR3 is TGTGCCAGCAGCACATACAATGAGCAGTTCTTC.

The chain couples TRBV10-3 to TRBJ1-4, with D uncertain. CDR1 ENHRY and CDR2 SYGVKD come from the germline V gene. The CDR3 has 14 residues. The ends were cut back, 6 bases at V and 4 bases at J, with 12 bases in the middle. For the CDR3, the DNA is TGTGCCATCAGGGACTACGGGGTTAATGAAAAACTGTTTTTT. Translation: CAIRDYGVNEKLFF.

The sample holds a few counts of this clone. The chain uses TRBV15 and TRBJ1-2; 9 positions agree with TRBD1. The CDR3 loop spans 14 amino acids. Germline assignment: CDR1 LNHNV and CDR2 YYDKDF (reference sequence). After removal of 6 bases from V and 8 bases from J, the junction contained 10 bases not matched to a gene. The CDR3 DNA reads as TGTGCCACCAGTTTTGACAGGGGGTCTCAGGGCTACACCTTC. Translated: CATSFDRGSQGYTF.

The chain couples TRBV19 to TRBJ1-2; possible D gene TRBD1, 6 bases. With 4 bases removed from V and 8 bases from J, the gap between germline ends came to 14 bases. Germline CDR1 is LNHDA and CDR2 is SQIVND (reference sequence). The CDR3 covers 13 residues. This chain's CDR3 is CASSTLRGDGYTF. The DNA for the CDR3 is TGTGCCAGTAGTACGCTCAGGGGAGACGGCTACACCTTC.

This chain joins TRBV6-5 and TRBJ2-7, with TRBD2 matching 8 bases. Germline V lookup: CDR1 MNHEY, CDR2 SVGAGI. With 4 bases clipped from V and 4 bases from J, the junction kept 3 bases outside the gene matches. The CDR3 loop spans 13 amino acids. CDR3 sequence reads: CASSFIAGYEQYF. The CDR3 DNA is TGTGCCAGCAGTTTCATAGCGGGGTACGAGCAGTACTTC.